The rows below give T cell receptor beta chains drawn from one sample of a study of post-analysis software for immune sequencing data. TCRdb recomputed calls from the PCR reads with MiXCR, one row per CDR3 protein. The repertoire holds 430,000 or so distinct CDR3 sequences, with over 30% as singletons. Sequencing was performed on blood. Source of these receptors: a girl aged 2 to 9 with multiple sclerosis. Both conserved end residues are part of each CDR3. D genes are given only for firm matches. Size values are once, few and many counts, or a class for expanded clones, and some rows have none.

V gene: TRBV4-1
D gene: TRBD1
J gene: TRBJ1-2
clone size: NA
CDR3 protein: CASREVQGQGANGYTF
CDR3 DNA: TGCGCCAGCAGGGAAGTTCAGGGACAGGGGGCGAATGGCTACACCTTC

V gene: TRBV7-2
D gene: NA
J gene: TRBJ2-7
clone size: NA
CDR3 protein: CASSISDPGTTYEQYF
CDR3 DNA: TGTGCCAGCAGCATTTCGGATCCCGGGACGACCTACGAGCAGTACTTC

V gene: TRBV7-3
D gene: TRBD1
J gene: TRBJ2-3
clone size: few
CDR3 protein: CASSLTGTAYTDTQYF
CDR3 DNA: TGTGCCAGCAGCTTAACCGGGACAGCTTACACAGATACGCAGTATTTT

V gene: TRBV6-1
D gene: NA
J gene: TRBJ2-5
clone size: NA
CDR3 protein: CASSRTSLETQYF
CDR3 DNA: TGTGCCAGCAGCAGAACATCTTTAGAGACCCAGTACTTC

V gene: TRBV4-3
D gene: NA
J gene: TRBJ2-3
clone size: NA
CDR3 protein: CASSQVWRATDTQYF
CDR3 DNA: TGCGCCAGCAGCCAAGTTTGGCGGGCCACAGATACGCAGTATTTT

V gene: TRBV6-6
D gene: NA
J gene: TRBJ1-2
clone size: NA
CDR3 protein: CASSYSREMVRGYTF
CDR3 DNA: TGTGCCAGCAGTTACTCGAGGGAAATGGTGCGTGGCTACACCTTC

V gene: TRBV20-1
D gene: NA
J gene: TRBJ1-5
clone size: few
CDR3 protein: CSARGENTQHF
CDR3 DNA: TGCAGTGCTAGAGGGGAGAATACCCAGCATTTT

V gene: TRBV15
D gene: NA
J gene: TRBJ2-7
clone size: few
CDR3 protein: CATSRTSQVVTYEQYF
CDR3 DNA: TGTGCCACCAGCAGAACTAGTCAGGTCGTGACCTACGAGCAGTACTTC

V gene: TRBV12-3/TRBV12-4
D gene: NA
J gene: TRBJ1-2
clone size: NA
CDR3 protein: CASSRFGQIHYGYTF
CDR3 DNA: TGTGCCAGCAGCCGTTTTGGACAGATCCACTATGGCTACACCTTC

V gene: TRBV9
D gene: TRBD1
J gene: TRBJ1-4
clone size: NA
CDR3 protein: CASSVGDRVSTNEKLFF
CDR3 DNA: TGTGCCAGCAGCGTAGGGGACAGGGTCTCAACTAATGAAAAACTGTTTTTT

V gene: TRBV28
D gene: TRBD1
J gene: TRBJ2-7
clone size: NA
CDR3 protein: CASSPNRGLQTYEQYF
CDR3 DNA: TGTGCCAGCAGTCCAAACAGGGGGCTCCAGACCTACGAGCAGTACTTC

V gene: TRBV6-1
D gene: NA
J gene: TRBJ2-7
clone size: NA
CDR3 protein: CASSELRSSYEQYF
CDR3 DNA: TGTGCCAGCAGTGAACTGAGGAGCTCCTACGAGCAGTACTTC

V gene: TRBV25-1
D gene: NA
J gene: TRBJ2-1
clone size: NA
CDR3 protein: CASSASLIRRGVSASEQFF
CDR3 DNA: TGTGCCAGCAGTGCATCCTTAATCCGGAGGGGGGTCTCTGCTAGCGAGCAGTTCTTC

V gene: TRBV20-1
D gene: TRBD2
J gene: TRBJ2-5
clone size: NA
CDR3 protein: CSARVLAGAQETQYF
CDR3 DNA: TGCAGTGCAAGGGTCCTAGCGGGGGCCCAAGAGACCCAGTACTTC

V gene: TRBV15
D gene: TRBD1
J gene: TRBJ2-7
clone size: NA
CDR3 protein: CATSGGQGTSSYEQYF
CDR3 DNA: TGTGCCACCAGCGGGGGACAGGGGACATCCTCCTACGAGCAGTACTTC

V gene: TRBV20-1
D gene: TRBD1
J gene: TRBJ1-1
clone size: few
CDR3 protein: CSAREGTGKAEAFF
CDR3 DNA: TGCAGTGCTAGAGAGGGGACAGGGAAGGCTGAAGCTTTCTTT

V gene: TRBV12-3/TRBV12-4
D gene: NA
J gene: TRBJ2-7
clone size: NA
CDR3 protein: CTSSSPRGQGNYEQYF
CDR3 DNA: TGTACCAGCAGTTCCCCCCGTGGGCAGGGGAACTACGAGCAGTACTTC

V gene: TRBV5-1
D gene: TRBD2
J gene: TRBJ2-2
clone size: NA
CDR3 protein: CASSLGLAGSNTGELFF
CDR3 DNA: TGCGCCAGCAGCTTAGGATTAGCGGGGAGTAACACCGGGGAGCTGTTTTTT

V gene: TRBV7-2
D gene: NA
J gene: TRBJ2-7
clone size: once
CDR3 protein: CASSLIPDSYEQYF
CDR3 DNA: TGTGCCAGCAGCTTAATCCCAGACTCCTACGAGCAGTACTTC

V gene: TRBV10-3
D gene: TRBD2
J gene: TRBJ2-3
clone size: NA
CDR3 protein: CAIGRRGDTDTQYF
CDR3 DNA: TGTGCCATTGGCAGGCGGGGGGACACAGATACGCAGTATTTT

V gene: TRBV6-2/TRBV6-3
D gene: NA
J gene: TRBJ2-7
clone size: NA
CDR3 protein: CASSRGRSYEQYF
CDR3 DNA: TGTGCCAGCAGTAGAGGACGGTCGTACGAGCAGTACTTC

V gene: TRBV27
D gene: NA
J gene: TRBJ2-1
clone size: few
CDR3 protein: CASSFRGPSTNEQFF
CDR3 DNA: TGTGCCAGCAGTTTCAGGGGCCCATCCACGAATGAGCAGTTCTTC

V gene: TRBV20-1
D gene: NA
J gene: TRBJ2-1
clone size: NA
CDR3 protein: CSASKAGGSYNEQFF
CDR3 DNA: TGCAGTGCTTCTAAAGCGGGTGGCTCCTACAATGAGCAGTTCTTC

V gene: TRBV7-6
D gene: NA
J gene: TRBJ1-4
clone size: few
CDR3 protein: CASSLAQGSEKLFF
CDR3 DNA: TGTGCCAGCAGCTTAGCACAGGGTAGCGAAAAACTGTTTTTT

V gene: TRBV29-1
D gene: NA
J gene: TRBJ2-1
clone size: NA
CDR3 protein: CSGDSGSSYNEQFF
CDR3 DNA: TGCAGCGGGGACAGCGGGAGTTCCTACAATGAGCAGTTCTTC

V gene: TRBV10-3
D gene: NA
J gene: TRBJ1-1
clone size: NA
CDR3 protein: CAISLTGRAEAFF
CDR3 DNA: TGTGCCATCAGTTTAACAGGACGAGCCGAAGCTTTCTTT

V gene: TRBV20-1
D gene: NA
J gene: TRBJ2-7
clone size: few
CDR3 protein: CSARVLFGRTFPTQQYF
CDR3 DNA: TGCAGTGCTAGAGTTTTGTTTGGCCGGACATTTCCTACGCAGCAGTACTTC

V gene: TRBV7-9
D gene: NA
J gene: TRBJ2-1
clone size: NA
CDR3 protein: CASSLSRDNEQFF
CDR3 DNA: TGTGCCAGCAGCTTAAGTCGTGACAATGAGCAGTTCTTC

V gene: TRBV29-1
D gene: NA
J gene: TRBJ2-1
clone size: NA
CDR3 protein: CSVEGPSAGEQFF
CDR3 DNA: TGCAGCGTTGAAGGCCCGTCAGCAGGGGAGCAGTTCTTC

V gene: TRBV20-1
D gene: NA
J gene: TRBJ1-2
clone size: NA
CDR3 protein: CSAEAANYGYTF
CDR3 DNA: TGCAGTGCTGAAGCGGCGAACTATGGCTACACCTTC

V gene: TRBV12-3/TRBV12-4
D gene: NA
J gene: TRBJ1-5
clone size: NA
CDR3 protein: CASSLVGSNQPQHF
CDR3 DNA: TGTGCCAGCAGTTTAGTGGGTAGCAATCAGCCCCAGCATTTT

V gene: TRBV28
D gene: TRBD2
J gene: TRBJ2-3
clone size: NA
CDR3 protein: CASSLGLAGDADTQYF
CDR3 DNA: TGTGCCAGCAGTCTGGGACTAGCGGGAGACGCAGATACGCAGTATTTT

V gene: TRBV3-1
D gene: TRBD2
J gene: TRBJ2-4
clone size: NA
CDR3 protein: CASSQSGTTGNIQYF
CDR3 DNA: TGTGCCAGCAGCCAATCCGGGACTACCGGAAACATTCAGTACTTC